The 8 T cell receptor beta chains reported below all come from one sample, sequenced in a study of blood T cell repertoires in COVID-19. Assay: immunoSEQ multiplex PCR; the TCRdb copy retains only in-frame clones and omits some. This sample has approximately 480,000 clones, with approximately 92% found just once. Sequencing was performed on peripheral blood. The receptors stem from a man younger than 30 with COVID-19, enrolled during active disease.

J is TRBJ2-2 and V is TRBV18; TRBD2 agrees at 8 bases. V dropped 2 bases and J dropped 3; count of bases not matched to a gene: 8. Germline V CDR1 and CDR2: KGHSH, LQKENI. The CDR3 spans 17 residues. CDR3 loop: CASSPRTLAGHTGELFF. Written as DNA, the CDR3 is TGTGCCAGCTCACCAAGAACGTTAGCGGGACACACCGGGGAGCTGTTTTTT.

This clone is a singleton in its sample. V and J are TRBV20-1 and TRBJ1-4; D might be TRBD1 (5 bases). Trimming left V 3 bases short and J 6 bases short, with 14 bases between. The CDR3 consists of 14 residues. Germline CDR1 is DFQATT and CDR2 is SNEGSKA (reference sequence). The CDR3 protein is CSASVSQGYEKLFF. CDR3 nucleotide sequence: TGCAGTGCTAGTGTAAGCCAGGGATATGAAAAACTGTTTTTT.

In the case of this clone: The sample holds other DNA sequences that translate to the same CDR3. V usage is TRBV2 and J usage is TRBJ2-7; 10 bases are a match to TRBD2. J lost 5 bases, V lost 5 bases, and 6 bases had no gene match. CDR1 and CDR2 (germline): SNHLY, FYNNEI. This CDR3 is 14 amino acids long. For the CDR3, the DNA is TGTGCCAGCAGTCCAGCGGGAGGGCTCCACGAGCAGTACTTC. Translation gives CASSPAGGLHEQYF.

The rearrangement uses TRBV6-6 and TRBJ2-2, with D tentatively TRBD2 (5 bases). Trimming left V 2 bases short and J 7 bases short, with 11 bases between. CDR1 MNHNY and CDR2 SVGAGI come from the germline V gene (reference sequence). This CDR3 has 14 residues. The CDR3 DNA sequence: TGTGCCAGCAGTTACCACCAGGAGGTCGGGGAGCTGTTTTTT. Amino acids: CASSYHQEVGELFF.

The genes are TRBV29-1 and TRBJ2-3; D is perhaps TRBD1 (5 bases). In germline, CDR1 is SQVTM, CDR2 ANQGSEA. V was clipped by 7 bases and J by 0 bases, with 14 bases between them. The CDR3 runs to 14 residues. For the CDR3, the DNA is TGCAGCGGCGTAAAGGGGTGGAGCACAGATACGCAGTATTTT. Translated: CSGVKGWSTDTQYF.

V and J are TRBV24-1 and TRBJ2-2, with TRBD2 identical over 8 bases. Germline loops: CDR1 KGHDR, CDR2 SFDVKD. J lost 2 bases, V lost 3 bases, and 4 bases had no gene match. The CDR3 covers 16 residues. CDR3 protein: CATSDAAGANTGELFF. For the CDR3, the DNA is TGTGCCACCAGTGATGCAGCGGGAGCAAACACCGGGGAGCTGTTTTTT.

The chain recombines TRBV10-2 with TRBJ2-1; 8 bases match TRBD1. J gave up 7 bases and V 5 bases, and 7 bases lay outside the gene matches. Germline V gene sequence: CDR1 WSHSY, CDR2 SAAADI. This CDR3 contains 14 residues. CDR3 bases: TGCGCCAGCAGTCAACGGACAGGGAATAATGAGCAGTTCTTC. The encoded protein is CASSQRTGNNEQFF.

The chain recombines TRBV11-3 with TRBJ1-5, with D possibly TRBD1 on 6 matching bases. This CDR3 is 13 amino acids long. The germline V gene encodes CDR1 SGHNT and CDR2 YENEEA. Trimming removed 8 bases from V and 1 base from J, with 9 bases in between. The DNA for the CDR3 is TGTGCCAGCTTTGACAGGAGCAATCAGCCCCAGCATTTT. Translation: CASFDRSNQPQHF.